This TCR beta chain comes out of a study of cytomegalovirus exposure and HLA in healthy donors. Study observations and caveats: A later analysis appeared to link common viral pathogens to several of the most significant clusters. Among TCR beta chains, those listed as cytomegalovirus-associated numbered fewer than 200.

The CDR3 length is 14 residues. Per the germline V gene, CDR1 is LNHDA and CDR2 is SQIVND (reference sequence). Trimming removed 1 base from V and 5 bases from J, with 9 bases in between. Primers for the PCR totalled 60 Vbeta and 13 Jbeta. Libraries were prepared by immunoSEQ multiplex PCR; TCRdb keeps only in-frame clonotypes and omits some of them. The sample yields 120,000 or so clones, about four fifths seen once. Remarks on this clone: What it binds is not known.

The genes are TRBV19 and TRBJ2-1; unclear D gene. Source material: PBMCs. This receptor was obtained from a man aged 18 to 35 in good health and CMV-seronegative. CDR3 sequence: CASSIVPENNEQFF. CDR3 sequence (DNA): TGTGCCAGTAGTATAGTGCCAGAAAACAATGAGCAGTTCTTC.